This TCR beta chain stems from a study of T-cell memory formation after mild COVID-19 (dated by TCRdb to about 2021). Some background on the complete study: TCR sequence clusters from the two donors were largely donor specific. In two donors, T-cell clones that expanded and contracted after mild COVID-19 were followed by sequencing TCRalpha and TCRbeta repertoires longitudinally. Two young, previously healthy adult volunteers made up the cohort, one male and one female. Paper-wide results and their limitations: Contracting CD4+ clones were located mainly in the CM and EM memory subsets, whereas CD8+ clones were found to be enriched in EMRA. The study included only a couple of mild cases, and larger cohorts that include severe cases with pre-infection samples were judged to be necessary. Whether the second-wave clones peaking on day 37 were SARS-CoV-2 specific was not confirmed. The detection of some responding clones in pre-infection memory suggests that pre-existing cross-reactive memory T cells joined the SARS-CoV-2 response. From day 15 to 85, contracting clones showed balanced CD4/CD8 phenotypes, whereas a second wave of clones that expanded from day 15 to 37 leaned towards CD4+.

V is cut by 3 bases and J by 9 bases, and the space between the germline ends is 19 bases. The cysteine opens and the phenylalanine closes a CDR3 of 15 amino acids. Here the CDR3 DNA is all that survives: 45 bases in frame from base 1. Via the germline V gene, CDR1 is SGHRS and CDR2 YFSETQ. PBMCs were isolated by Ficoll-Paque density gradient centrifugation. TCRdb records Illumina NovaSeq 6000 as the sequencer. TCRalpha and TCRbeta cDNA libraries were constructed by 5'RACE with constant-segment primers, with sample barcodes and unique molecular identifiers being introduced. RNA was extracted from every sample with Trizol reagent. The libraries were amplified in two PCR steps, and the second step added a second sample barcode and Illumina TruSeq adapters. Libraries were sequenced on an Illumina NovaSeq with 2 x 150 bp paired-end reads. Per the authors' processing: With migec v1.2.7, reads were demultiplexed and then collapsed into UMI-guided consensus sequences. With mixcr v2.1.11, UMI consensuses were aligned to TRA and TRB V and J templates and assembled into clonotypes. A clonotype was counted as expanded or contracted only when both edgeR and NoisET called the clonotype significant, with the noise models trained on biological replicates. For edgeR calls, the cutoffs were a false discovery rate-adjusted p below 0.01 and a log2 fold-change threshold of 1. As an exploratory analysis of dynamics, PCA with hierarchical clustering was applied to max-normalized trajectories of the 1000 most abundant clonotypes. The CD4 or CD8 phenotype of responding clones was assigned using the separately sequenced CD4+ and CD8+ repertoires. The public reads were run again by TCRdb, first through fastp at Q25 and then through MiXCR, and only productive beta chains were kept. Each CDR3 protein appears once, grouped with its most common genes and DNA. It is TCRdb's table, rather than the study itself, that gives the V and J calls and clone size. The sample has about 190,000 distinct CDR3 sequences on record, roughly a tenth of them singletons. The top ten clones comprise just over 3% of the sample.

This clonotype came up a few times. Its recognized antigen is unknown. No clone much larger than this one lies a single base away; base qualities are absent. The TCR was taken from a young man who had mild COVID-19 (a few samples of this study predate the infection). The sample titles of this study are shuffled in the database, so cell type and time point are left out; the donor was told from shared clones. Recombination connected TRBV5-1 to TRBJ2-1, and TRBD2 may be the D gene, going by 6 matching bases. The sample consisted of PBMCs or a T cell subset sorted from them (not recorded which). The CDR3 region reads CASSSLASPDSEQFF. DNA sequence: TGCGCCAGCAGCTCTCTAGCGTCCCCCGACAGTGAGCAGTTCTTC.